This TCR beta chain stems from a study of Tregs in tolerant kidney transplant recipients. Germline CDR1 reads SGHDT; CDR2 reads YYEEEE. There are 16 residues in the CDR3. V was shortened by 0 bases and J by 4 bases, with 16 bases between the two germline ends. As for this clone: Its antigen is not known.

Unstimulated Tregs (CD4+CD25+CD127-) and CD4+CD25- non-Tregs were sorted from PBMCs. Assay used: immunoSEQ multiplex PCR; TCRdb lists only in-frame clones, some missing. The sample records some 68,000 clones, 84% being singletons. Findings and caveats of the study: No direct test of biological reproducibility was done here. The most relevant donor-specific Treg TCRbeta repertoire apparently came from expansion with activated donor B cells.

The chain joins TRBV5-6 to TRBJ2-5, with a weak D call TRBD1 (5 bases). The sample taken for sequencing was CD4+ T cells from blood. This TCR was sampled from a human donor in good health. The CDR3 reads CASSLDLGARGETQYF. Written as DNA, the CDR3 is TGTGCCAGCAGCTTGGATTTAGGGGCCCGAGGAGAGACCCAGTACTTC.